The source of this T cell receptor beta chain is a study of T cell changes during pregnancy in multiple sclerosis (dated by TCRdb to the late 2010s). Study-wide context: The study looked at changes in the T cell repertoire across pregnancy in women with multiple sclerosis.

Of note for this clone: Its specific antigen is unknown. Base qualities are not recorded, but no much larger clone differs from it by a single base.

The junction shows trimming of 7 bases on V and 6 bases on J, plus 11 bases between the germline ends. The CDR3 runs 12 residues from the cysteine to the phenylalanine. Just the 36-base CDR3 DNA is kept, in frame starting at base 1. Taken from the germline V gene (reference sequence), the CDR1 and CDR2 loops are LNHDA and SQIVND. Preparation of the library involved the immunoSEQ multiplex PCR assay. Here the immuneACCESS table is served through TCRdb, limited to in-frame sequences with V and J called. Missing clones are a known gap in these copies; in checked studies unresolved V genes cover under half, and the rest lacks a known reason. The sample table records around 81,000 clones; about nine tenths of these occur just once. Around 3.5% of the sample goes to the ten largest clones.

The specimen comprised peripheral blood, sampled after pregnancy. The TCR originated in a female donor in good health, enrolled as a control in a pregnancy study. The chain links TRBV19 with TRBJ2-3, with TRBD2 tentatively as D gene (6 bases match). The DNA is as follows: TGTGCCAGTACCTATGGGGGGGATACGCAGTATTTT. This sequence encodes CASTYGGDTQYF.